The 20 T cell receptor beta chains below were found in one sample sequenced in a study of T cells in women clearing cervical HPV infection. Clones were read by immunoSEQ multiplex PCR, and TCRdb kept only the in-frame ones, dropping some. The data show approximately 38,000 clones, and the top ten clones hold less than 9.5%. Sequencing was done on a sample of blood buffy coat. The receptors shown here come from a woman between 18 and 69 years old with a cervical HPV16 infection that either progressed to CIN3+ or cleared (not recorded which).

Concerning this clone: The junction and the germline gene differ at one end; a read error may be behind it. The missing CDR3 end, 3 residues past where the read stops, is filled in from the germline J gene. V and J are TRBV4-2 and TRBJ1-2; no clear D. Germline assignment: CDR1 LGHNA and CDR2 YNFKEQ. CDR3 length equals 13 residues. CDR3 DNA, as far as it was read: TGCGCCAGCAGCCAAGCCGGGGACTATGGC. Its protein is CASSQAGDYG. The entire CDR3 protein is CASSQAGDYGYTF.

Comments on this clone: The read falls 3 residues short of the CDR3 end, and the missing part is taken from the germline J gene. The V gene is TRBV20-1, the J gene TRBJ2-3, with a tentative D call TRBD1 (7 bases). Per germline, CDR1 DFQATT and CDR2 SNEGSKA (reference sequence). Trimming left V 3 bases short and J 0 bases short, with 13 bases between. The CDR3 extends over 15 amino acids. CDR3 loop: CSASPGGTSTDTQYF. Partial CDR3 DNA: TGCAGTGCTAGCCCAGGGGGGACTAGCACAGATACG.

The sequenced part of the CDR3 DNA is TGTGCCATCGGCAGGGAAAACCAAGAGACG. Translation: CAIGRENQET. The whole CDR3 is CAIGRENQETQYF. V and J are TRBV10-3 and TRBJ2-3; D perhaps matches TRBD1 (5 bases). The CDR3 extends 3 residues past the end of the read, so its final part is completed from the germline J gene. CDR1 is ENHRY, CDR2 SYGVKD, per germline. This CDR3 comprises 13 residues.

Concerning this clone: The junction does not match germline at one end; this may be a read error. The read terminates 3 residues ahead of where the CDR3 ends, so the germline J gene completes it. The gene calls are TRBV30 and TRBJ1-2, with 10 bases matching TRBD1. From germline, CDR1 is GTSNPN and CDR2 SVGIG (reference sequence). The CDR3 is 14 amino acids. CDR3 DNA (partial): TGTGCCTCCTCAACCGGGACAGGGGTTTATGAC. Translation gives CASSTGTGVYD. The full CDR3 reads CASSTGTGVYDYTF.

CDR3 protein: CASSNYGQYF. CDR3 DNA, as far as it was read: TGTGCCAGCAGCAACTATGGT. This chain links TRBV7-9 with TRBJ2-4; D not certain. Read data end 3 residues before the CDR3 end; the end is taken from the germline J gene. Germline CDR1 reads SEHNR; CDR2 reads FQNEAQ (reference sequence). The CDR3 sequence is 10 residues long.

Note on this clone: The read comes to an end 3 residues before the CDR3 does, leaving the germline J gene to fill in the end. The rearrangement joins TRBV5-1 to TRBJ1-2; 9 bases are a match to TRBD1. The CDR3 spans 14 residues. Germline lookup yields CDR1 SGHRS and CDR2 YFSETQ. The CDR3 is CASKRDREIGGYTF. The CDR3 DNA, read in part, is TGCGCCAGTAAAAGGGACAGGGAAATTGGGGGC.

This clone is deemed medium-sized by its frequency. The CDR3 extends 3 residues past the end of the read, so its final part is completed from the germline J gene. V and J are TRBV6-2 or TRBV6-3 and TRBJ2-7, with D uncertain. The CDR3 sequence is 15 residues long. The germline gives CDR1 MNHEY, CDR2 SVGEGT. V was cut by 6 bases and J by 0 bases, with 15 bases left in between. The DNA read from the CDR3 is TGTGCCAGCAGCCGCCGACACGAGAGCTCCTACGAG. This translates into CASSRRHESSYE. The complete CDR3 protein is CASSRRHESSYEQYF.

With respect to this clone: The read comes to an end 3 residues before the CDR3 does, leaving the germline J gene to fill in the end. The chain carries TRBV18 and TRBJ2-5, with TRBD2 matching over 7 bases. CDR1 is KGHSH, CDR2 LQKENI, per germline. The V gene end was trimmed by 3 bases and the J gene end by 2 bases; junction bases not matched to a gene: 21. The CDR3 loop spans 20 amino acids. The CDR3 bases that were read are TGTGCCAGCTCACCCCCAAGCGGGGCCCCGCGGACACTAGCGCAAGAGACC. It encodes CASSPPSGAPRTLAQET. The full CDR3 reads CASSPPSGAPRTLAQETQYF.

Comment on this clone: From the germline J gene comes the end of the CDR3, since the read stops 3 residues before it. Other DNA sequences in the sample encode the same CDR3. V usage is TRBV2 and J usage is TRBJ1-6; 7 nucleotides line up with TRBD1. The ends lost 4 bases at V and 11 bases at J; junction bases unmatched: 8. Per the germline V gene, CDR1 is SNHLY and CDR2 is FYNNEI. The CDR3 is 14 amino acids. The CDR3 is CASSGQGGSAPLHF. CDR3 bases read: TGTGCCAGCAGTGGACAGGGAGGAAGCGCACCC.

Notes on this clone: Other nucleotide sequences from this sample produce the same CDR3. The CDR3 spells CASSQGAREGAYEQYF. Partial CDR3 DNA: TGCGCCAGCAGCCAGGGCGCGAGAGAGGGGGCCTACGAG. The V and J genes are TRBV4-1 and TRBJ2-7; D perhaps matches TRBD1 (6 bases). The read terminates 3 residues before the CDR3 end, so the remaining end is supplied by the germline J gene. The CDR3 has 16 residues. V was pared by 3 bases and J by 2 bases, with 17 bases between. Germline V lookup: CDR1 MGHRA, CDR2 YSYEKL.

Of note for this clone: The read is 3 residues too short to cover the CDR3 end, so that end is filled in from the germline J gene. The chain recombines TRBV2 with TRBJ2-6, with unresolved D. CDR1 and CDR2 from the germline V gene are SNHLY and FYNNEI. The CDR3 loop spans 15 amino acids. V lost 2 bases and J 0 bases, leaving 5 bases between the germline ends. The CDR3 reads CASSERASGANVLTF. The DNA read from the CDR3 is TGTGCCAGCAGTGAAAGGGCCTCTGGGGCCAACGTC. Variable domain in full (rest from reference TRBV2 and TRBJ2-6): EPEVTQTPSHQVTQMGQEVILRCVPISNHLYFYWYRQILGQKVEFLVSFYNNEISEKSEIFDDQFSVERPDGSNFTLKIRSTKLEDSAMYFCASSERASGANVLTFGAGSRLTVL.

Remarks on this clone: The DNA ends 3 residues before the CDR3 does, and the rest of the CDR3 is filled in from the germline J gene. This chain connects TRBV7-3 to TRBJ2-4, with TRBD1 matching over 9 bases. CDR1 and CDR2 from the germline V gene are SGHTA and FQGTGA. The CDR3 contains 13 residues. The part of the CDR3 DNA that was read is TGTGCCAGCAGCCCGCGAACAGGGGGCGGT. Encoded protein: CASSPRTGGG. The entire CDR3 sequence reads CASSPRTGGGQYF.

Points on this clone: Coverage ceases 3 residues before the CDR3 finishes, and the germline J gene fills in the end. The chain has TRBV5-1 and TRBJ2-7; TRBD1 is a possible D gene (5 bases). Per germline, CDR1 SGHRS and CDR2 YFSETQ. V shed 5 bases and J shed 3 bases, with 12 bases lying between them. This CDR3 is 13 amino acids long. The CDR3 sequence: CASRPDRNYEQYF. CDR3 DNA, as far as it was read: TGCGCCAGCAGACCCGACAGAAACTACGAG.

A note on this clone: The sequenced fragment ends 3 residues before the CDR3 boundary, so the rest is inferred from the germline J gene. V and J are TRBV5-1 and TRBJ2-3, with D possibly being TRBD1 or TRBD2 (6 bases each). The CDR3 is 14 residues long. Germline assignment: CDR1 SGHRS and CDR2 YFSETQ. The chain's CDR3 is CASSLGGGEETQYF. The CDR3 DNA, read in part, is TGCGCCAGCAGCCTCGGAGGGGGAGAAGAGACG.

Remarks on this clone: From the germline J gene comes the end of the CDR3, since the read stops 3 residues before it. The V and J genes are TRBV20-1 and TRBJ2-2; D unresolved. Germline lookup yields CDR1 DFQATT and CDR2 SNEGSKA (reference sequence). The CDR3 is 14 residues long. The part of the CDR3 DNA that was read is TGCAGTGCTAGAGCAGGAAGTGGTAATGAAAAG. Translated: CSARAGSGNEK. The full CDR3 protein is CSARAGSGNEKLFF.

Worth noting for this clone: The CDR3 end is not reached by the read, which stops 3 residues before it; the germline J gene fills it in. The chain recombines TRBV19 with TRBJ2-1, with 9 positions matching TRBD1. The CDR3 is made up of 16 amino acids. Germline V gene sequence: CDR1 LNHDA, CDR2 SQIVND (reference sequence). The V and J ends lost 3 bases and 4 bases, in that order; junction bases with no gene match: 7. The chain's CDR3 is CASSIRTGDVYNEQFF. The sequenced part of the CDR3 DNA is TGTGCCAGTAGTATCCGGACAGGGGATGTATACAATGAG.

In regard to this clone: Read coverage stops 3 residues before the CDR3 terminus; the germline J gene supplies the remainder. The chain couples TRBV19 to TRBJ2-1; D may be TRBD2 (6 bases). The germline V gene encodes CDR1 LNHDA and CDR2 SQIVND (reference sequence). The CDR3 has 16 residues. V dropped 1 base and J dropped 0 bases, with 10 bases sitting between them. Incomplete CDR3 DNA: TGTGCCAGTAGTATAGGGGCGGGGAGCTCCTACAATGAG. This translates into CASSIGAGSSYNE. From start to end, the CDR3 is CASSIGAGSSYNEQFF.

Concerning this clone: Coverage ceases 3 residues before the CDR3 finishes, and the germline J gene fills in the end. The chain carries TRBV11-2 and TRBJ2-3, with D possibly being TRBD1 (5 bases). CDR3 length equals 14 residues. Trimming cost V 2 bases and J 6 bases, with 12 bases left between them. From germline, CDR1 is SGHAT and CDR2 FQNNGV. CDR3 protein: CASSLLGVGDTQYF. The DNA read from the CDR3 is TGTGCCAGCAGCTTACTAGGGGTAGGGGATACG.

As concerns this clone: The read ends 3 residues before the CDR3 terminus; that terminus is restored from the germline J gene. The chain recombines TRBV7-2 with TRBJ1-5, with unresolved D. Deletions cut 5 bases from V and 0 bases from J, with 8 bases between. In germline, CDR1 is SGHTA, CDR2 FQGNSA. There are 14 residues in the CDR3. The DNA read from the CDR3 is TGTGCCAGCAGCGTTGACACTAGCAATCAGCCC. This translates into CASSVDTSNQP. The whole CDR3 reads CASSVDTSNQPQHF.

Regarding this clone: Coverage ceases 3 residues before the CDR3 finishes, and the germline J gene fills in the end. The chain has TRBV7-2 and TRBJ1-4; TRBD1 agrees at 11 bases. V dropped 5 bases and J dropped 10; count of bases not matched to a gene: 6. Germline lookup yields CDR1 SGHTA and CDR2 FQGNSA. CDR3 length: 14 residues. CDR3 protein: CASSTGTGGGKLFF. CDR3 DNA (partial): TGTGCCAGCAGCACCGGGACAGGGGGGGGAAAA.